This entry lists 23 T cell receptor beta chains sequenced from one sample in a study of vaccination effects on CD4 cells after COVID-19. The antigens for these receptors are not known. Antigen-specific CD4+ T cells were expanded with viral peptide pools in the ViraFEST assay before sequencing. Investigators separated out CD4+ T cells once less than 11 days of culture had passed. Previously uninfected by SARS-CoV-2, the vaccine recipients also showed negative nucleocapsid antibodies. Clones were read by immunoSEQ multiplex PCR, and TCRdb kept only the in-frame ones, dropping some. The data show 70,000 or so clones, around 76% seen once. The sample was CD4+ T cells from PBMCs cultured with SARS-CoV-2 spike peptides, taken before COVID-19 vaccination. The receptors originated from a human donor who received a COVID-19 vaccine.

The chain has TRBV28 and TRBJ2-2; D is possibly TRBD1 (5 bases). From germline, CDR1 is MDHEN and CDR2 SYDVKM. The CDR3 runs to 15 residues. V lost 3 bases and J lost 1, with 9 bases in between. CDR3: CASSLWGGNTGELFF. CDR3 nucleotides: TGTGCCAGCAGTTTGTGGGGCGGGAACACCGGGGAGCTGTTTTTT.

The V gene is TRBV4-2, the J gene TRBJ1-3; 9 bases line up with TRBD1. Germline CDR1 reads LGHNA; CDR2 reads YNFKEQ. This CDR3 comprises 17 residues. V lost 0 bases and J lost 4; bases outside the gene matches: 7. DNA of the CDR3: TGTGCCAGCAGCCAAGATTGGGGGACAGGGCCAGGAAACACCATATATTTT. It translates to CASSQDWGTGPGNTIYF.

The V gene is TRBV7-2, the J gene TRBJ1-2, with D perhaps TRBD1 (6 bases). The V gene lost 5 bases and the J gene lost 3 bases, with 10 bases spanning the gap. The CDR3 totals 13 residues. CDR1 is SGHTA and CDR2 is FQGNSA in the germline V gene. The CDR3: CASSPDSHYGYTF. CDR3 coding DNA: TGTGCCAGCAGCCCGGACAGTCACTATGGCTACACCTTC.

This rearrangement joins TRBV10-1 to TRBJ2-2; 8 bases agree with TRBD1. Germline V gene data show CDR1 as WNHNN and CDR2 as SYGVQD (reference sequence). V dropped 6 bases and J dropped 2; count of bases not matched to a gene: 5. The CDR3 covers 15 residues. For the CDR3, the DNA is TGCGCCAGCAGCCCCGGACAGGGAAACACCGGGGAGCTGTTTTTT. The encoded protein is CASSPGQGNTGELFF.

This clone was seen only a few times. This chain links TRBV4-1 with TRBJ1-4, with D possibly TRBD1 on 6 matching bases. Trimming cost V 3 bases and J 0 bases, with 14 bases left between them. The CDR3 contains 17 residues. Germline assignment: CDR1 MGHRA and CDR2 YSYEKL. The CDR3 loop is CASSHKVQGTTNEKLFF. CDR3 coding DNA: TGCGCCAGCAGCCACAAGGTACAGGGAACAACTAATGAAAAACTGTTTTTT.

This chain uses TRBV27 with TRBJ1-4; D gene uncertain. Trimming pared 6 bases from V and 1 base from J, leaving 9 bases between. This CDR3 region has 14 residues. Germline loops: CDR1 MNHEY, CDR2 SMNVEV (reference sequence). The CDR3 region is CASRVSGTNEKLFF. The CDR3 nucleotides read TGTGCCAGCAGAGTGAGTGGAACTAATGAAAAACTGTTTTTT.

This chain uses TRBV5-6 with TRBJ2-7; D uncertain. V lost 5 bases and J lost 2, with 14 bases in between. The CDR3 spans 14 residues. Germline assignment: CDR1 SGHDT and CDR2 YYEEEE. The CDR3 region has the DNA TGTGCCAGCAGTTTAAAAAGGAGCGCCTACGAGCAGTACGTC. Its protein is CASSLKRSAYEQYV.

The chain is built from TRBV28 and TRBJ2-5, with TRBD2 identical over 11 bases. The CDR3 sequence is 16 residues long. The germline CDR1 and CDR2 sequences are MDHEN and SYDVKM. The V and J ends lost 3 bases and 0 bases, in that order; junction bases with no gene match: 3. CDR3 sequence: CASSFSGGGYQETQYF. In DNA, the CDR3 is TGTGCCAGCAGTTTTAGCGGGGGGGGCTACCAAGAGACCCAGTACTTC.

This rearrangement joins TRBV7-2 to TRBJ1-1; TRBD1 matches 8 bases. Unmatched junction bases numbered 10, after V lost 5 bases and J lost 5 bases. The CDR3 covers 15 residues. From germline, CDR1 is SGHTA and CDR2 FQGNSA. In DNA, the CDR3 is TGTGCCAGCAGCACCCGACAGGGGAGGGTTACTGAAGCTTTCTTT. As protein: CASSTRQGRVTEAFF.

V is TRBV5-8 and J is TRBJ1-1; D is ambiguous. Per germline, CDR1 SGHTS and CDR2 YDEGEE. Trimming pared 2 bases from V and 5 bases from J, leaving 4 bases between. The CDR3 has 11 residues. The CDR3 DNA reads TGTGCCAGCAGCTTCGAAACTGAAGCTTTCTTT. Its translation: CASSFETEAFF.

The chain employs TRBV5-1 and TRBJ1-4; a possible D gene is TRBD1 (5 bases). The CDR3 is 14 amino acids. V dropped 1 base and J dropped 7 bases, with 11 bases sitting between them. From germline, CDR1 is SGHRS and CDR2 YFSETQ. This chain's CDR3 is CASSLQGDGEKLFF. DNA of the CDR3: TGCGCCAGCAGCTTGCAGGGAGATGGTGAAAAACTGTTTTTT.

Only a few counts were recorded for this clone. The J gene is TRBJ2-4, the V gene TRBV7-8, with D maybe TRBD1 (6 bases). CDR3 length: 15 residues. The ends were cut back, 8 bases at V and 0 bases at J, with 14 bases in the middle. CDR1 is SGHVS, CDR2 FQNEAQ, per germline. CDR3 sequence: CASGDRRRAKNIQYF. The CDR3 coding sequence is TGTGCCAGCGGAGACAGGCGACGAGCCAAAAACATTCAGTACTTC.

The V and J genes are TRBV4-1 and TRBJ1-1; D is ambiguous. Germline lookup yields CDR1 MGHRA and CDR2 YSYEKL. The ends were cut back, 0 bases at V and 6 bases at J, with 5 bases in the middle. This CDR3 comprises 12 residues. The CDR3 reads CASSQDASEAFF. The CDR3 DNA sequence: TGCGCCAGCAGCCAAGATGCTTCTGAAGCTTTCTTT.

V usage is TRBV18 and J usage is TRBJ2-1; weak D call: TRBD2 (7 bases). Germline V CDR1 and CDR2: KGHSH, LQKENI. The ends were cut back, 1 base at V and 2 bases at J, with 9 bases in the middle. The CDR3 length is 15 residues. CDR3 sequence: CASSPREGAYNEQFF. DNA for the CDR3: TGTGCCAGCTCACCACGGGAGGGGGCCTACAATGAGCAGTTCTTC.

The chain links TRBV5-1 to TRBJ2-2; D call uncertain. Trimming pared 1 base from V and 0 bases from J, leaving 7 bases between. There are 15 residues in the CDR3. Per germline, CDR1 SGHRS and CDR2 YFSETQ. This CDR3 reads CASSLTVANTGELFF. CDR3 in DNA: TGCGCCAGCAGCTTGACAGTCGCGAACACCGGGGAGCTGTTTTTT.

The CDR3 DNA reads TGTGCCAGCAGCCCACAAGCAGATACGCAGTATTTT. Protein sequence: CASSPQADTQYF. This chain links TRBV7-8 with TRBJ2-3; no firm D call. This CDR3 is 12 amino acids long. Trimming took off 5 bases at V and 4 bases at J, with 7 bases between the two ends. Germline loops: CDR1 SGHVS, CDR2 FQNEAQ.

CDR3 loop: CASSLEGTDTQYF. CDR3 DNA sequence: TGCGCCAGCAGCTTAGAGGGCACAGATACGCAGTATTTT. V usage is TRBV5-1 and J usage is TRBJ2-3, with unresolved D. V was clipped by 2 bases and J by 1 base, with 5 bases between them. In germline, CDR1 is SGHRS, CDR2 YFSETQ. This CDR3 comprises 13 residues.

This clone appeared a single time. The chain employs TRBV10-2 and TRBJ1-1; maybe TRBD1 (5 bases). This CDR3 has 17 amino acids. CDR1 and CDR2 (germline): WSHSY, SAAADI. V lost 3 bases and J lost 4, with 21 bases in between. The CDR3 DNA reads as TGCGCCAGCAGTGACCACCGAGGAGGGACTGGTCGCACTGAAGCTTTCTTT. Translation: CASSDHRGGTGRTEAFF.

The gene calls are TRBV28 and TRBJ1-3; TRBD1 matches at 7 bases. V shed 7 bases, J shed 4 bases, and the junction held 7 bases outside the gene matches. This CDR3 spans 14 amino acids. The germline CDR1 and CDR2 sequences are MDHEN and SYDVKM. The CDR3 protein is CASTLLTGGNTIYF. In DNA form, the CDR3 reads TGTGCCAGCACCCTCCTGACAGGGGGAAACACCATATATTTT.

This rearrangement joins TRBV19 to TRBJ2-6; TRBD1 matches at 11 bases. The V gene end was trimmed by 4 bases and the J gene end by 0 bases; junction bases not matched to a gene: 2. The V gene's germline CDR1 is LNHDA and CDR2 SQIVND (reference sequence). This CDR3 is 17 amino acids long. The CDR3 sequence: CASSKGTGGSGANVLTF. The DNA for the CDR3 is TGTGCCAGTAGTAAAGGGACAGGGGGCTCTGGGGCCAACGTCCTGACTTTC.

Only a few counts were recorded for this clone. The chain couples TRBV2 to TRBJ2-1, with 7 bases that match TRBD1. In germline, CDR1 is SNHLY, CDR2 FYNNEI. J was trimmed by 14 bases and V by 4 bases; bases with no gene match: 5. The CDR3 is 11 amino acids. The CDR3: CASSGQGLEFF. DNA of the CDR3: TGTGCCAGCAGTGGACAGGGCCTCGAGTTCTTC. The full variable domain, with the rest looked up from reference TRBV2 and TRBJ2-1, is EPEVTQTPSHQVTQMGQEVILRCVPISNHLYFYWYRQILGQKVEFLVSFYNNEISEKSEIFDDQFSVERPDGSNFTLKIRSTKLEDSAMYFCASSGQGLEFFGPGTRLTVL.

This clone was picked up a small number of times. The rearrangement links TRBV30 to TRBJ1-4; D not resolved. The CDR3 totals 18 residues. CDR1 GTSNPN and CDR2 SVGIG come from the germline V gene (reference sequence). Trimming took off 2 bases at V and 3 bases at J, with 22 bases between the two ends. CDR3 protein: CAWSSMRVPGAANEKLFF. The CDR3, as DNA: TGTGCCTGGAGTTCAATGAGGGTGCCTGGCGCAGCTAATGAAAAACTGTTTTTT.

The chain combines TRBV7-2 with TRBJ1-4; TRBD1 is a possible D gene (5 bases). In germline, CDR1 is SGHTA, CDR2 FQGNSA. Trimming took 1 base from V and 8 from J, leaving 14 bases between them. This CDR3 region has 15 residues. Here the CDR3 reads CASSLGASGPEKLFF. CDR3 bases: TGTGCCAGCAGCTTAGGGGCCTCGGGACCGGAAAAACTGTTTTTT.